Each of the 20 T cell receptor beta chains below was sequenced from the same sample in a study of T-cell memory formation after mild COVID-19. Each CDR3 protein is one row after TCRdb ran MiXCR on the 5' RACE reads. In the table there are 200,000 to 300,000 distinct CDR3 sequences, around 17% of which are singletons. Sequencing was performed on PBMCs or a T cell subset sorted from them (not recorded which). The receptors shown here come from a young man who had mild COVID-19 (a few samples of this study predate the infection). Cell type and time point are not known.

The chain joins TRBV3-1 to TRBJ1-2; 7 bases fit TRBD1. There are 14 residues in the CDR3. Germline V gene lookup returns CDR1 LGHDT and CDR2 YNNKEL (reference sequence). V lost 3 bases, J lost 5 bases, and 6 bases stayed unmatched. The CDR3 DNA reads as TGTGCCAGCAGCCAGACAGGGAACCAGTATGGCTACACCTTC. It translates to CASSQTGNQYGYTF. Filled out from reference TRBV3-1 and TRBJ1-2, the complete variable domain reads DTAVSQTPKYLVTQMGNDKSIKCEQNLGHDTMYWYKQDSKKFLKIMFSYNNKELIINETVPNRFSPKSPDKAHLNLHINSLELGDSAVYFCASSQTGNQYGYTFGSGTRLTVV.

The CDR3 spells CASSWAETWPQHF. CDR3 in DNA: TGTGCCAGCAGTTGGGCAGAGACGTGGCCCCAGCATTTT. The chain uses TRBV6-2 or TRBV6-3 and TRBJ1-5; D is unclear. The CDR3 covers 13 residues. Germline lookup yields CDR1 MNHEY and CDR2 SVGEGT. The V end was cut by 4 bases, the J end by 9 bases, with 13 bases between.

This clonotype was observed a single time. The chain carries TRBV12-3 or TRBV12-4 and TRBJ1-1, with D uncertain. V gave up 6 bases and J gave up 11 bases, with 10 bases separating them. The CDR3 sequence is 10 residues long. The CDR3 region is CASRAELAFF. As DNA, the CDR3 is TGTGCCAGCAGAGCCGAGCTCGCTTTCTTT.

This clonotype was picked up a small number of times. The chain is built from TRBV11-2 and TRBJ2-5; 8 nucleotides line up with TRBD2. J lost 1 base, V lost 5 bases, and 12 bases had no gene match. Germline CDR1 and CDR2: SGHAT and FQNNGV. This CDR3 has 17 amino acids. The CDR3 here is CASSQLGAGGLQETQYF. For the CDR3, the DNA is TGTGCCAGCAGCCAGCTGGGGGCGGGGGGCCTCCAAGAGACCCAGTACTTC.

The table lists this clonotype with a few counts. V is TRBV24-1 and J is TRBJ2-1, with 13 bases that match TRBD2. Unmatched junction bases numbered 7, after V lost 9 bases and J lost 0 bases. The CDR3 is 17 amino acids. CDR1 KGHDR and CDR2 SFDVKD come from the germline V gene. The CDR3 coding sequence is TGTGCCACCGAGGGACTAGCGGGGATTAGCTCCTACAATGAGCAGTTCTTC. Translating it yields CATEGLAGISSYNEQFF.

The chain uses TRBV6-2 or TRBV6-3 and TRBJ2-2; TRBD2 matches at 13 bases. This CDR3 contains 17 residues. V lost 5 bases, J lost 8 bases, and 11 bases stayed unmatched. In germline, CDR1 is MNHEY, CDR2 SVGEGT. The CDR3 region is CASSTRLAGGGPGELFF. The CDR3 DNA follows: TGTGCCAGCAGTACCCGACTAGCGGGGGGCGGTCCGGGGGAGCTGTTTTTT.

This clonotype was observed a few times. V is TRBV7-9 and J is TRBJ2-2; tentatively, D is TRBD2 (7 bases). This CDR3 has 15 residues. In germline, CDR1 is SEHNR, CDR2 FQNEAQ (reference sequence). V dropped 6 bases and J dropped 4 bases, with 15 bases sitting between them. CDR3 sequence reads: CASRLGGLATGELFF. In DNA, the CDR3 is TGTGCCAGCAGACTCGGGGGGCTGGCCACCGGGGAGCTGTTTTTT.

The chain uses TRBV11-2 and TRBJ2-5, with D possibly being TRBD2 (5 bases). This CDR3 comprises 14 residues. Germline CDR1 SGHAT, CDR2 FQNNGV. V lost 5 bases, J lost 4 bases, and 14 bases lay in between. The CDR3 reads CASSPKEAGETQYF. CDR3 nucleotides: TGTGCCAGCAGCCCCAAGGAGGCGGGAGAGACCCAGTACTTC.

This clonotype has more than one count but fewer than ten. The chain couples TRBV7-8 to TRBJ2-4; TRBD1 is a possible D gene (7 bases). Trimming removed 3 bases at V and 0 bases at J, with 12 bases between. Germline loops: CDR1 SGHVS, CDR2 FQNEAQ. This CDR3 is built from 16 residues. DNA for the CDR3: TGTGCCAGCAGCTTGACAGGGACTTTAGCCAAAAACATTCAGTACTTC. Residues: CASSLTGTLAKNIQYF.

This clonotype appeared many times. This rearrangement joins TRBV4-1 to TRBJ2-7, with a weak D call TRBD2 (6 bases). The CDR3 is made up of 15 amino acids. CDR1 MGHRA and CDR2 YSYEKL come from the germline V gene. Trimming stripped 3 bases from V and 2 bases from J, with 14 bases between. The CDR3 DNA reads as TGCGCCAGCAGCCAGAGAGGAGGGGCCACCTACGAGCAGTACTTC. This translates into CASSQRGGATYEQYF.

The chain has TRBV6-5 and TRBJ2-5, with TRBD2 matching 8 bases. Germline assignment: CDR1 MNHEY and CDR2 SVGAGI. The CDR3 is 15 amino acids. The V gene end was trimmed by 2 bases and the J gene end by 1 base; junction bases not matched to a gene: 3. The CDR3 bases are TGTGCCAGCAGTTACGGGCGGGGGGCCCAAGAGACCCAGTACTTC. Protein: CASSYGRGAQETQYF.

The chain has TRBV25-1 and TRBJ1-1; a possible D gene is TRBD1 (6 bases). This CDR3 has 13 residues. Per the germline V gene, CDR1 is MGHDK and CDR2 is SYGVNS. V lost 5 bases and J lost 10, with 17 bases in between. The DNA of the CDR3 is TGTGCCAGCAGTCTGACAGGCCTTTTCACAGCTTTCTTT. It specifies CASSLTGLFTAFF. Together with reference TRBV25-1 and TRBJ1-1, the CDR3 gives the full variable domain: EADIYQTPRYLVIGTGKKITLECSQTMGHDKMYWYQQDPGMELHLIHYSYGVNSTEKGDLSSESTVSRIRTEHFPLTLESARPSHTSQYLCASSLTGLFTAFFGQGTRLTVV.

This chain connects TRBV11-1 to TRBJ2-3; D uncertain. The CDR3 covers 12 residues. The germline V and J ends were trimmed by 7 bases and 4 bases, with 9 bases remaining between them. In germline, CDR1 is SGHAT, CDR2 FQDESV (reference sequence). The CDR3 DNA sequence: TGTGCCAGCACCTTCGGTGCAGATACGCAGTATTTT. This gives the protein CASTFGADTQYF.

This clonotype occurred a few times. The rearrangement uses TRBV11-2 and TRBJ1-2; 7 bases are a match to TRBD1. V shed 6 bases, J shed 13 bases, and the junction held 11 bases outside the gene matches. Germline loops: CDR1 SGHAT, CDR2 FQNNGV. The CDR3 contains 12 residues. CDR3 residues: CASRSPGGRGTF. In DNA form, the CDR3 reads TGTGCCAGCAGGTCTCCAGGGGGTCGAGGCACCTTC. The whole variable domain, remainder taken from reference TRBV11-2 and TRBJ1-2, is EAGVAQSPRYKIIEKRQSVAFWCNPISGHATLYWYQQILGQGPKLLIQFQNNGVVDDSQLPKDRFSAERLKGVDSTLKIQPAKLEDSAVYLCASRSPGGRGTFGSGTRLTVV.

The V and J genes are TRBV5-6 and TRBJ2-7; TRBD2 matches at 8 bases. Trimming cost V 4 bases and J 2 bases; bases outside gene matches: 8. CDR3 length: 15 residues. Germline V gene data show CDR1 as SGHDT and CDR2 as YYEEEE. The CDR3 nucleotides are TGTGCCAGCAGCCCACTTCAAGCGGGGGCCTACGAGCAGTACTTC. Encoded protein: CASSPLQAGAYEQYF.

Here the CDR3 reads CASTHRRPGGRTDTQYF. CDR3 sequence (DNA): TGTGCCAGCACCCACCGGCGACCGGGGGGGCGCACAGATACGCAGTATTTT. The chain couples TRBV7-9 to TRBJ2-3, with 8 bases lining up with TRBD2. This CDR3 is built from 17 residues. Germline CDR1 reads SEHNR; CDR2 reads FQNEAQ (reference sequence). V dropped 7 bases and J dropped 1; count of bases not matched to a gene: 13.

This clonotype has just a few counts. The gene calls are TRBV6-2 or TRBV6-3 and TRBJ2-5, with TRBD2 matching 14 bases. Germline loops: CDR1 MNHEY, CDR2 SVGEGT. Trimming cost V 6 bases and J 3 bases; bases outside gene matches: 6. The CDR3 loop spans 16 amino acids. The CDR3 region is CASSYGLAGGEETQYF. The CDR3 DNA follows: TGTGCCAGCAGCTACGGACTAGCGGGGGGCGAAGAGACCCAGTACTTC.

This clonotype was counted between two and nine times. The genes are TRBV7-2 and TRBJ1-2; 8 nucleotides align to TRBD1. After removal of 2 bases from V and 8 bases from J, the junction contained 7 bases not matched to a gene. Germline values: CDR1 SGHTA, CDR2 FQGNSA. There are 14 residues in the CDR3. The CDR3 coding sequence is TGTGCCAGCAGCTTAACCGACAGGGGTGAGGGCTACACCTTC. Translation gives CASSLTDRGEGYTF. The whole variable domain, remainder taken from reference TRBV7-2 and TRBJ1-2, is GAGVSQSPSNKVTEKGKDVELRCDPISGHTALYWYRQSLGQGLEFLIYFQGNSAPDKSGLPSDRFSAERTGGSVSTLTIQRTQQEDSAVYLCASSLTDRGEGYTFGSGTRLTVV.

The chain uses TRBV20-1 and TRBJ1-5; 11 bases fit TRBD1. V lost 6 bases and J lost 6; bases outside the gene matches: 7. The CDR3 sequence is 14 residues long. CDR1 DFQATT and CDR2 SNEGSKA come from the germline V gene (reference sequence). The CDR3 DNA sequence: TGCAGTGCCGGACAGGGGGCGTTGGGTCAGCCCCAGCATTTT. Translated, it gives CSAGQGALGQPQHF.

This clonotype turned up a few times. The chain recombines TRBV29-1 with TRBJ2-5; D perhaps matches TRBD1 (6 bases). CDR1 is SQVTM and CDR2 is ANQGSEA in the germline V gene. Deletions cut 4 bases from V and 3 bases from J, with 12 bases between. There are 13 residues in the CDR3. The CDR3, as DNA: TGCAGCGTTGGGGGGCTTCTAAAAGAGACCCAGTACTTC. Its protein is CSVGGLLKETQYF.